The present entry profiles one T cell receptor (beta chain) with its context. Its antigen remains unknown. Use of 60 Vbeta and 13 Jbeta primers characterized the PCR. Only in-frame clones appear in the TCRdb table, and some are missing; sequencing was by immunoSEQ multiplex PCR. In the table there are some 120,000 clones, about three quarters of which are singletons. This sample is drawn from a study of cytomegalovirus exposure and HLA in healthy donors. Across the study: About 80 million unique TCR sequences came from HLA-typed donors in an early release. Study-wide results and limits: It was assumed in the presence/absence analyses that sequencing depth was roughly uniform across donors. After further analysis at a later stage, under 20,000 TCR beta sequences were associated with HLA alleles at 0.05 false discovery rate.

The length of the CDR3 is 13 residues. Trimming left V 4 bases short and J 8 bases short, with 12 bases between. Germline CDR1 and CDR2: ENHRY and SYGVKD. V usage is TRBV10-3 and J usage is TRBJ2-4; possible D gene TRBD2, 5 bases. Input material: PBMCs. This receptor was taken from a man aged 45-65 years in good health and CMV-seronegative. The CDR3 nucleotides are TGTGCCATCAGTGCGACCCTGGGAGACATTCAGTACTTC. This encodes CAISATLGDIQYF.